These 18 T cell receptor beta chains were all obtained from the same sample, sequenced in a study of blood T cell repertoires in COVID-19. The repertoire was sequenced with immunoSEQ multiplex PCR; TCRdb's copy has only in-frame clones and lacks some. Of roughly 140,000 clones in the sample, around 82% were seen once. The sample taken for sequencing was PBMCs or T cells enriched from blood (not recorded which). These TCRs come from a man aged 45 to 65 in a cohort exposed to, infected with or recovered from COVID-19 (not recorded which).

This clone occurred a few times. The chain couples TRBV2 to TRBJ2-7; 8 bases line up with TRBD1. Trimming at V came to 6 bases and at J to 6 bases, leaving 4 bases not matched to a gene. The CDR3 is made up of 12 amino acids. Germline lookup yields CDR1 SNHLY and CDR2 FYNNEI. The CDR3 sequence: CASRRTGPEQYF. Written as DNA, the CDR3 is TGTGCCAGCAGAAGGACAGGGCCCGAGCAGTACTTC.

This clone was observed a single time. The chain joins TRBV19 to TRBJ2-2; 7 bases fit TRBD2. The germline gives CDR1 LNHDA, CDR2 SQIVND (reference sequence). There are 15 residues in the CDR3. V was clipped by 8 bases and J by 4 bases; unmatched bases: 10. The CDR3, as DNA: TGTGCCAGTTCGTCTACGGGGGGACGCACCGGGGAGCTGTTTTTT. It is translated as CASSSTGGRTGELFF.

The chain uses TRBV18 and TRBJ2-1; 9 nucleotides match TRBD2. J was trimmed by 4 bases and V by 0 bases; bases with no gene match: 4. There are 16 residues in the CDR3. Per the germline V gene, CDR1 is KGHSH and CDR2 is LQKENI. The CDR3 loop reads CASSPPGLAEYNEQFF. CDR3 nucleotide sequence: TGTGCCAGCTCACCACCGGGACTAGCAGAGTACAATGAGCAGTTCTTC. Full variable domain (rest looked up from reference TRBV18 and TRBJ2-1): NAGVMQNPRHLVRRRGQEARLRCSPMKGHSHVYWYRQLPEEGLKFMVYLQKENIIDESGMPKERFSAEFPKEGPSILRIQQVVRGDSAAYFCASSPPGLAEYNEQFFGPGTRLTVL.

The rearrangement uses TRBV6-5 and TRBJ1-2; a weak D match, TRBD1 (5 bases). CDR1 MNHEY and CDR2 SVGAGI come from the germline V gene. CDR3 size: 14 residues. V lost 3 bases, J lost 7 bases, and 15 bases lay in between. For the CDR3, the DNA is TGTGCCAGCAGTTATCTCGACAGCCTTATTGGCTACACCTTC. Residues: CASSYLDSLIGYTF.

The chain links TRBV11-3 to TRBJ2-3, with TRBD2 as a possible D gene (6 bases). Trimming took off 2 bases at V and 0 bases at J, with 15 bases between the two ends. Looked up from germline, CDR1 is SGHNT and CDR2 is YENEEA. This CDR3 is built from 17 residues. CDR3 nucleotide sequence: TGTGCCAGCAGCTTACGGTCGTCGGGGACTAGCACAGATACGCAGTATTTT. Protein product: CASSLRSSGTSTDTQYF.

The chain has TRBV6-4 and TRBJ1-5; D perhaps matches TRBD1 (5 bases). CDR1 MRHNA and CDR2 SNTAGT come from the germline V gene. This CDR3 region has 19 residues. V lost 2 bases and J lost 2, with 22 bases in between. The CDR3 spells CASSDRRGVGARGNQPQHF. Written as DNA, the CDR3 is TGTGCCAGCAGTGACCGACGGGGGGTGGGCGCCCGGGGCAATCAGCCCCAGCATTTT.

The chain carries TRBV18 and TRBJ2-7; 8 bases align to TRBD2. CDR1 and CDR2 (germline): KGHSH, LQKENI. CDR3 length equals 15 residues. Unmatched junction bases numbered 10, after V lost 3 bases and J lost 6 bases. This CDR3 reads CASSPFERERGEQYF. DNA of the CDR3: TGTGCCAGCTCACCGTTTGAGCGGGAGCGTGGCGAGCAGTACTTC.

The chain uses TRBV6-2 or TRBV6-3 and TRBJ1-2; TRBD1 matches at 8 bases. V was clipped by 6 bases and J by 8 bases; unmatched bases: 17. CDR1 MNHEY and CDR2 SVGEGT come from the germline V gene. The CDR3 extends over 16 amino acids. This CDR3 reads CASSPRQGLRSPGYTF. CDR3 bases: TGTGCCAGCAGCCCCAGACAGGGGCTACGGTCGCCGGGCTACACCTTC.

V gene TRBV30 combines with J gene TRBJ1-2; TRBD1 matches 11 bases. The trim removed 5 bases at V and 5 bases at J, leaving 4 bases unmatched. CDR1 is GTSNPN and CDR2 is SVGIG in the germline V gene (reference sequence). This CDR3 has 13 amino acids. The CDR3 loop is CAWWDRGLYGYTF. In DNA form, the CDR3 reads TGTGCCTGGTGGGACAGGGGGTTATATGGCTACACCTTC. Looking up the rest from reference TRBV30 and TRBJ1-2 gives the full variable domain: SQTIHQWPATLVQPVGSPLSLECTVEGTSNPNLYWYRQAAGRGLQLLFYSVGIGQISSEVPQNLSASRPQDRQFILSSKKLLLSDSGFYLCAWWDRGLYGYTFGSGTRLTVV.

This clone was detected many times. The chain has TRBV5-1 and TRBJ1-1, with 9 bases fitting TRBD1. Germline values: CDR1 SGHRS, CDR2 YFSETQ. With V trimmed by 3 bases and J by 5 bases, 8 bases remained unmatched. The CDR3 covers 15 residues. CDR3 residues: CASSWGQGWETEAFF. DNA of the CDR3: TGCGCCAGCAGCTGGGGACAGGGATGGGAGACTGAAGCTTTCTTT.

This clone has just one count. The chain has TRBV27 and TRBJ2-3, with 9 bases fitting TRBD2. The ends lost 6 bases at V and 9 bases at J; junction bases unmatched: 4. The V gene's germline CDR1 is MNHEY and CDR2 SMNVEV (reference sequence). The length of the CDR3 is 12 residues. The CDR3 region is CASRTGLATQYF. DNA for the CDR3: TGTGCCAGCAGGACCGGACTAGCGACGCAGTATTTT.

This chain links TRBV29-1 with TRBJ2-3, with 13 bases identical to TRBD2. V shed 4 bases and J 2 bases; nucleotides not matched to a gene: 3. Per germline, CDR1 SQVTM and CDR2 ANQGSEA. The CDR3 runs 15 residues. This chain's CDR3 is CSVVGTSGTTDTQYF. Written as DNA, the CDR3 is TGCAGCGTTGTAGGGACTAGCGGGACCACAGATACGCAGTATTTT.

The V gene is TRBV5-8, the J gene TRBJ1-2; TRBD1 might be the D (6 bases). Germline CDR1 SGHTS, CDR2 YDEGEE. This CDR3 is built from 13 residues. V gave up 4 bases and J gave up 4 bases, with 11 bases separating them. This CDR3 is CASSRGQSYGYTF. Written as DNA, the CDR3 is TGTGCCAGCAGCCGCGGACAGTCCTATGGCTACACCTTC.

The V call is TRBV4-3, the J call TRBJ2-2; unclear D gene. This CDR3 has 15 amino acids. CDR1 and CDR2 from the germline V gene are LGHNA and YSLEER. Trimming removed 0 bases from V and 1 base from J, with 6 bases in between. CDR3 loop: CASSQEEQNTGELFF. The DNA of the CDR3 is TGCGCCAGCAGCCAAGAAGAGCAGAACACCGGGGAGCTGTTTTTT.

The table lists this clone with a count of one. The V gene is TRBV2, the J gene TRBJ1-2; tentatively, D is TRBD1 (5 bases). V gave up 2 bases and J gave up 0 bases, with 19 bases separating them. Germline V CDR1 and CDR2: SNHLY, FYNNEI. This CDR3 is 18 amino acids long. The CDR3 nucleotides are TGTGCCAGCAGTGAACGGGTGGGGGGGAACGGAGCTAACTATGGCTACACCTTC. Encoded protein: CASSERVGGNGANYGYTF.

V is TRBV11-2 and J is TRBJ2-1; tentatively, D is TRBD2 (5 bases). Germline V lookup: CDR1 SGHAT, CDR2 FQNNGV. This CDR3 is built from 16 residues. Trimming pared 1 base from V and 8 bases from J, leaving 18 bases between. DNA of the CDR3: TGTGCCAGCAGCTTAGGGGCTAGCCCGTTCGTAGATGAGCAGTTCTTC. It translates to CASSLGASPFVDEQFF.

The chain joins TRBV20-1 to TRBJ1-1, with D maybe TRBD1 (5 bases). This CDR3 is built from 10 residues. Per germline, CDR1 DFQATT and CDR2 SNEGSKA (reference sequence). CDR3 nucleotide sequence: TGCAGGCGGGGGGGCACTGAAGCTTTCTTT. It encodes CRRGGTEAFF.

The CDR3: CASSSGRRETQYF. The CDR3 nucleotides read TGTGCCAGTTCCAGCGGGCGCAGGGAGACCCAGTACTTC. The chain uses TRBV19 and TRBJ2-5; maybe TRBD2 (6 bases). This CDR3 comprises 13 residues. The V and J ends lost 8 bases and 5 bases respectively, with 15 bases between them. Germline V gene lookup returns CDR1 LNHDA and CDR2 SQIVND (reference sequence).